Listed here are 17 T cell receptor beta chains from one sample, sequenced in a study of T cell repertoires in cytomegalovirus infection. These receptors lack a known antigen. One entry per CDR3 protein, called by TCRdb with MiXCR from the reads. The repertoire includes about 700,000 distinct CDR3 sequences, about 33% of them detected once, and roughly 18% sits in the top ten. The material sequenced was cultured PBMCs, taken from culture after CMV antigen stimulation. These receptor sequences come from a human donor in good health (CMV status not recorded). Some clones in this sample may be carry-over from other donors' samples.

This clonotype was seen only once. V gene TRBV5-1 combines with J gene TRBJ2-5; 11 bases are a match to TRBD2. The CDR3 is 15 residues long. J gave up 9 bases and V 4 bases, and 11 bases lay outside the gene matches. Germline CDR1 is SGHRS and CDR2 is YFSETQ. CDR3 DNA: TGCGCCAGCAGCGAAACAGTAGCGGGGGGGCCTTCCCAGTACTTC. Amino acid sequence: CASSETVAGGPSQYF. Complete variable domain (other parts from reference TRBV5-1 and TRBJ2-5): KAGVTQTPRYLIKTRGQQVTLSCSPISGHRSVSWYQQTPGQGLQFLFEYFSETQRNKGNFPGRFSGRQFSNSRSEMNVSTLELGDSALYLCASSETVAGGPSQYFGPGTRLLVL.

This chain uses TRBV12-3 or TRBV12-4 with TRBJ2-5; the D is unclear. V lost 6 bases and J lost 0, with 11 bases in between. This CDR3 spans 14 amino acids. CDR3 amino acids: CASSLTAYQETQYF. CDR3 in DNA: TGTGCCAGCAGCCTAACAGCGTACCAAGAGACCCAGTACTTC.

The rearrangement links TRBV7-9 to TRBJ2-5, with 11 nucleotides matching TRBD2. The CDR3 length is 16 residues. Germline values: CDR1 SEHNR, CDR2 FQNEAQ (reference sequence). The V segment lost 2 bases and the J segment 5 bases; nucleotides outside the gene matches: 7. This CDR3 reads CASSLRGTSGMETQYF. CDR3 in DNA: TGTGCCAGCAGCTTACGAGGGACTAGCGGTATGGAGACCCAGTACTTC.

This clonotype was seen a few times. The V and J genes are TRBV18 and TRBJ1-5, with a tentative D call TRBD1 (6 bases). This CDR3 is 17 amino acids long. Trimming took 3 bases from V and 3 from J, leaving 18 bases between them. Germline CDR1 KGHSH, CDR2 LQKENI. The CDR3 nucleotides read TGTGCCAGCTCACCCGCTGGGACACCCTTAAACAATCAGCCCCAGCATTTT. It yields the protein CASSPAGTPLNNQPQHF.

The genes are TRBV5-5 and TRBJ2-7; D gene ambiguous. V lost 2 bases, J lost 0 bases, and 12 bases lay in between. Looked up from germline, CDR1 is SGHKS and CDR2 is YYEKEE (reference sequence). The CDR3 is 15 residues long. In nucleotides, the CDR3 is TGTGCCAGCAGCTTTGGGTTAGACGGCTCCTACGAGCAGTACTTC. Residues: CASSFGLDGSYEQYF.

This chain joins TRBV2 and TRBJ2-1, with TRBD1 matching 9 bases. Per the germline V gene, CDR1 is SNHLY and CDR2 is FYNNEI. CDR3 length: 14 residues. The junction had 2 bases not matched to a gene; V was cut back by 4 bases and J by 4 bases. CDR3 amino acids: CASSAGTGYNEQFF. The DNA of the CDR3 is TGTGCCAGCAGTGCCGGGACAGGGTACAATGAGCAGTTCTTC.

This clonotype was recorded only once. This rearrangement joins TRBV6-2 or TRBV6-3 to TRBJ2-2; D is undetermined. Germline V gene lookup returns CDR1 MNHEY and CDR2 SVGEGT. V lost 2 bases to trimming and J lost 7 bases, with 5 bases between them. The CDR3 covers 12 residues. The CDR3 DNA follows: TGTGCCAGCAGTTACCTAAGCGGGGAGCTGTTTTTT. As protein: CASSYLSGELFF.

The genes are TRBV5-6 and TRBJ2-7; D is undetermined. Germline V gene sequence: CDR1 SGHDT, CDR2 YYEEEE. Trimming took 4 bases from V and 3 from J, leaving 17 bases between them. CDR3 size: 15 residues. The CDR3 DNA reads as TGTGCCAGCAGCACCGGCCCTTTAGCTAGCTACGAGCAGTACTTC. It codes for CASSTGPLASYEQYF.

This chain joins TRBV20-1 and TRBJ2-1; D tentatively reads TRBD1 or TRBD2 (5 bases each). Germline V lookup: CDR1 DFQATT, CDR2 SNEGSKA (reference sequence). V lost 3 bases, J lost 9 bases, and 24 bases lay in between. This CDR3 is built from 16 residues. CDR3 DNA sequence: TGCAGTGCTAGCCCCACCCCGGGACCAGTCGCCGGTGAGCAGTTCTTC. It encodes CSASPTPGPVAGEQFF.

This clonotype was recorded a few times. The chain has TRBV28 and TRBJ2-7, with D unresolved. Deletions cut 7 bases from V and 3 bases from J, with 13 bases between. CDR3 length: 13 residues. Germline V gives CDR1 MDHEN, CDR2 SYDVKM. Written as DNA, the CDR3 is TGTGCCAGCACCCCCGTTTCGGTCTACGAGCAGTACTTC. This gives the protein CASTPVSVYEQYF.

This clonotype has just a few counts. The rearrangement links TRBV27 to TRBJ1-2; D uncertain. Germline assignment: CDR1 MNHEY and CDR2 SMNVEV (reference sequence). V lost 6 bases and J lost 4, with 9 bases in between. The CDR3 runs 12 residues. CDR3 protein: CASRFGPYGYTF. The CDR3 DNA reads as TGTGCCAGCAGATTTGGGCCCTATGGCTACACCTTC.

This sequence joins TRBV19 and TRBJ2-3; D unclear. V shed 3 bases and J shed 10 bases, with 14 bases lying between them. From germline, CDR1 is LNHDA and CDR2 SQIVND (reference sequence). This CDR3 has 13 amino acids. The CDR3 reads CASSIDGVSSQYF. The CDR3 DNA sequence: TGTGCCAGTAGTATTGACGGCGTTTCGTCGCAGTATTTT.

The V and J genes are TRBV18 and TRBJ2-3; TRBD2 might be the D (6 bases). V lost 3 bases and J lost 2, with 15 bases in between. Germline V gene lookup returns CDR1 KGHSH and CDR2 LQKENI. The length of the CDR3 is 16 residues. CDR3 amino acids: CASSPTGRGHTDTQYF. CDR3 nucleotide sequence: TGTGCCAGCTCACCGACCGGGAGAGGTCACACAGATACGCAGTATTTT.

The chain has TRBV11-2 and TRBJ1-3; D gene ambiguous. This CDR3 region has 16 residues. V lost 2 bases, J lost 0 bases, and 11 bases lay in between. Germline CDR1 is SGHAT and CDR2 is FQNNGV. In DNA form, the CDR3 reads TGTGCCAGCAGCTTACTCCCGGTGGGCTCTGGAAACACCATATATTTT. Translation: CASSLLPVGSGNTIYF.

This clonotype showed up many times. The chain joins TRBV7-2 to TRBJ2-2; TRBD2 agrees at 8 bases. CDR1 and CDR2 (germline): SGHTA, FQGNSA. The CDR3 totals 17 residues. Trimming removed 5 bases from V and 3 bases from J; junction bases left unmatched: 11. The CDR3 bases are TGTGCCAGCAGCCCCGGGGGGGGGCACGTGGACACCGGGGAGCTGTTTTTT. Amino acid sequence: CASSPGGGHVDTGELFF.

V gene TRBV4-3 combines with J gene TRBJ2-3; D remains ambiguous. Trimming left V 4 bases short and J 3 bases short, with 17 bases between. Per germline, CDR1 LGHNA and CDR2 YSLEER. The CDR3 loop spans 16 amino acids. The CDR3 reads CASSLRAPKATDTQYF. CDR3 coding DNA: TGCGCCAGCAGCCTTCGTGCGCCGAAGGCGACAGATACGCAGTATTTT.

This clonotype was counted a few times. The rearrangement links TRBV7-2 to TRBJ1-3; D remains ambiguous. Germline assignment: CDR1 SGHTA and CDR2 FQGNSA. This CDR3 has 15 residues. V lost 4 bases to trimming and J lost 2 bases, with 12 bases between them. In DNA form, the CDR3 reads TGTGCCAGCAGCTCACGTGGAGGAACTGGAAACACCATATATTTT. Translated: CASSSRGGTGNTIYF.